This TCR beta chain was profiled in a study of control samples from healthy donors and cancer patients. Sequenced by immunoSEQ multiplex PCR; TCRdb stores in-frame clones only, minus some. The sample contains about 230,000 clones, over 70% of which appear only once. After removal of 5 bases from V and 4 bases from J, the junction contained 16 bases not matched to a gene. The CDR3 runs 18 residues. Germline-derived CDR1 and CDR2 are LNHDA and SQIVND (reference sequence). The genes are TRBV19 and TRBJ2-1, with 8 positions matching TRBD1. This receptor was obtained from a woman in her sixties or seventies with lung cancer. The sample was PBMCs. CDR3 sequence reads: CASSGDRGRTPKYNEQFF. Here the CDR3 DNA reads TGTGCCAGTAGTGGAGACAGGGGAAGAACCCCAAAATACAATGAGCAGTTCTTC.